This T cell receptor beta chain was captured in a study of blood T cells in healthy people across ages. Germline V CDR1 and CDR2: SGHAT, FQNNGV. The CDR3 totals 15 residues. Trimming cost V 5 bases and J 0 bases, with 14 bases left between them. PCR was performed a second time for about 7 to 12 cycles using a sample-barcoded 5' primer and a J-beta primer mix. TCRdb itself ran the 5' RACE reads through MiXCR, one entry per CDR3 protein. The sample lists 890,000 or so distinct CDR3 sequences, under 80% occurring once. The rearrangement joins TRBV11-2 to TRBJ2-7; no reliable D call. Specimen: blood. This TCR was recovered from a man aged 25-40 years in good health. CDR3 amino acids: CASSNPGFGSYEQYF. In DNA, the CDR3 is TGTGCCAGCAGCAACCCAGGATTCGGCTCCTACGAGCAGTACTTC.